This T cell receptor (beta chain) was captured by sequencing in a study of cytomegalovirus exposure and HLA in healthy donors. The CDR3 contains 14 residues. Trimming stripped 0 bases from V and 0 bases from J, with 5 bases between. Germline CDR1 reads SQVTM; CDR2 reads ANQGSEA. Use of 60 Vbeta and 13 Jbeta primers characterized the PCR. Repertoires were generated with immunoSEQ multiplex PCR, while TCRdb's copy carries only in-frame clones and drops some. The sample carries around 150,000 clones, around 77% recorded once. The sample comprised PBMCs. This receptor was taken from a woman aged 45-65 years in good health and CMV-seronegative. The chain combines TRBV29-1 with TRBJ2-2; D is unresolved. CDR3 nucleotide sequence: TGCAGCGTTGAAGACAGATCGAACACCGGGGAGCTGTTTTTT. Translating it yields CSVEDRSNTGELFF.